The 4 T cell receptor beta chains below all came from one sample that was sequenced in a study. TCRdb ran MiXCR on the 5' RACE reads and lists one entry per CDR3 protein. This sample has 10,000 to 14,000 distinct CDR3 sequences, with 40% to 55% found just once. The sequencing input was tumor-infiltrating naive CD4+ T cells sorted from the breast tumor. Sample subset: naive CD4+ T cells, CD4+CD45RA+CD25-. These receptors originate from a female donor with breast cancer.

The chain uses TRBV20-1 and TRBJ2-7; weak D call: TRBD2 (5 bases). CDR1 DFQATT and CDR2 SNEGSKA come from the germline V gene (reference sequence). The germline V and J ends were trimmed by 5 bases and 1 base, with 12 bases remaining between them. The CDR3 length is 13 residues. CDR3 sequence: CSALHGGSYEQYF. The CDR3 DNA reads TGCAGTGCTTTGCATGGAGGTTCCTACGAGCAGTACTTC.

The CDR3 reads CASTWTGGFGGELFF. Here the CDR3 DNA reads TGTGCCTCAACTTGGACAGGGGGTTTCGGCGGGGAGCTGTTTTTT. The chain uses TRBV18 and TRBJ2-2; 10 positions match TRBD1. There are 15 residues in the CDR3. Germline lookup yields CDR1 KGHSH and CDR2 LQKENI. The ends lost 11 bases at V and 7 bases at J; junction bases unmatched: 13.

This sequence joins TRBV6-5 and TRBJ2-2, with D hard to call. Germline values: CDR1 MNHEY, CDR2 SVGAGI. This CDR3 comprises 15 residues. The V end lost 6 bases, the J end lost 3 bases, and 14 bases lay between the germline ends. The chain's CDR3 is CASSPEYTDTGELFF. DNA for the CDR3: TGTGCCAGCAGCCCCGAGTACACAGACACCGGGGAGCTGTTTTTT.

This chain links TRBV7-6 with TRBJ2-1, with TRBD1 identical over 10 bases. V was pared by 5 bases and J by 6 bases, with 7 bases of the junction left unmatched. Germline assignment: CDR1 SGHVS and CDR2 FNYEAQ. The CDR3 runs 15 residues. CDR3 in amino acids: CASSKWTGGVNEQFF. The CDR3 region has the DNA TGTGCCAGCAGCAAGTGGACAGGGGGTGTCAATGAGCAGTTCTTC. Filled out from reference TRBV7-6 and TRBJ2-1, the complete variable domain reads GAGVSQSPRYKVTKRGQDVALRCDPISGHVSLYWYRQALGQGPEFLTYFNYEAQQDKSGLPNDRFSAERPEGSISTLTIQRTEQRDSAMYRCASSKWTGGVNEQFFGPGTRLTVL.